A selection of T cell receptor beta chains follows, all from one sample in a study of cytomegalovirus exposure and HLA in healthy donors. The table came from immunoSEQ multiplex PCR; TCRdb's copy has only in-frame clones and leaves some out. The sample shows around 92,000 clones, 70% to 90% of them seen only once. The specimen was PBMCs. The receptors were sampled from a man aged 18 to 35 in good health and CMV-seronegative. The CDR3 runs from the conserved cysteine through the conserved F or W. The D gene is left open where the match is weak. Rows may omit the clone size; those that give it use once, few, many or a size class.

V	D	size	J	CDR3	DNA
TRBV15	TRBD1	-	TRBJ1-5	CATSRDGGDRVQPQHF	TGTGCCACCAGCAGAGACGGAGGGGACAGAGTTCAGCCCCAGCATTTT
TRBV15	-	-	TRBJ2-7	CATSRPSDWHYEQYF	TGTGCCACCAGCAGGCCAAGTGACTGGCACTACGAGCAGTACTTC
TRBV2	TRBD1	-	TRBJ2-3	CASSDGRGRPDTQYF	TGTGCCAGCAGTGATGGCAGGGGGCGTCCAGATACGCAGTATTTT
TRBV6-1	-	-	TRBJ2-7	CASSHGSEQYF	TGTGCCAGCAGTCACGGGAGCGAGCAGTACTTC
TRBV5-4	-	-	TRBJ2-1	CASSLFEGGEQFF	TGTGCCAGCAGCTTGTTTGAGGGTGGCGAGCAGTTCTTC
TRBV4-1	-	-	TRBJ1-1	CASSQDSGRVTEAFF	TGCGCCAGCAGCCAAGATAGCGGCAGGGTGACTGAAGCTTTCTTT
TRBV4-2	TRBD2	-	TRBJ2-1	CASSRMRTSGLGNEQFF	TGTGCCAGCAGCCGAATGCGGACTAGCGGGTTAGGGAATGAGCAGTTCTTC
TRBV13	TRBD2	-	TRBJ2-7	CASSLGGTSGGSRYEQYF	TGTGCCAGCAGCTTAGGTGGGACTAGCGGGGGAAGCAGGTACGAGCAGTACTTC
TRBV30	-	few	TRBJ1-1	CAWSVGGNTEAFF	TGTGCCTGGAGTGTCGGCGGCAACACTGAAGCTTTCTTT
TRBV6-5	-	-	TRBJ1-1	CASKRTEPNTEAFF	TGTGCCAGCAAACGGACAGAGCCGAACACTGAAGCTTTCTTT
TRBV18	TRBD1	-	TRBJ1-4	CASSGQGQIYEKLFF	TGTGCCAGCTCCGGCCAGGGACAGATATATGAAAAACTGTTTTTT
TRBV9	-	-	TRBJ1-1	CASSKQGTNTEAFF	TGTGCCAGCAGCAAGCAGGGGACGAACACTGAAGCTTTCTTT
TRBV29-1	-	-	TRBJ1-1	CSVIQGYTEAFF	TGCAGCGTTATACAGGGTTACACTGAAGCTTTCTTT
TRBV5-3	TRBD2	-	TRBJ2-1	CAREKRGGLHSEQFF	TGTGCCAGGGAAAAGCGGGGGGGCCTCCATAGTGAGCAGTTCTTC
TRBV5-6	TRBD1	-	TRBJ1-1	CASKRTGKGNTEAFF	TGTGCCAGCAAAAGGACAGGGAAGGGGAACACTGAAGCTTTCTTT
TRBV9	-	-	TRBJ2-2	CASSPRSYTGELFF	TGTGCCAGCAGCCCCCGCAGTTACACCGGGGAGCTGTTTTTT
TRBV5-8	-	-	TRBJ2-1	CASSGGWIYNEQFF	TGTGCCAGCAGCGGGGGGTGGATATACAATGAGCAGTTCTTC
TRBV5-4	TRBD1	-	TRBJ1-6	CASSLGQGGSYNSPLHF	TGTGCCAGCAGCTTGGGACAGGGGGGATCCTATAATTCACCCCTCCACTTT
TRBV5-1	TRBD2	-	TRBJ2-1	CASSWSGGNHNEQFF	TGCGCCAGCAGCTGGTCGGGAGGGAACCACAATGAGCAGTTCTTC
TRBV30	-	-	TRBJ2-4	CAWSVRGGNIQYF	TGTGCCTGGAGTGTCAGGGGTGGCAACATTCAGTACTTC
TRBV6-1	TRBD2	-	TRBJ2-7	CASRWGGEKYEQYF	TGTGCCAGCAGGTGGGGAGGGGAGAAGTACGAGCAGTACTTC
TRBV5-8	TRBD1	-	TRBJ2-5	CASSLETGNGETQYF	TGTGCCAGCAGCTTGGAGACAGGGAATGGGGAGACCCAGTACTTC
TRBV7-2	TRBD1	-	TRBJ2-7	CASTLGTAYEQYF	TGTGCCAGCACCCTAGGGACAGCTTACGAGCAGTACTTC
TRBV7-9	TRBD1	-	TRBJ2-7	CASSPPRDRLYEQYF	TGTGCCAGCAGCCCACCTCGGGACAGACTGTACGAGCAGTACTTC
TRBV4-2	TRBD1	-	TRBJ1-1	CASSQDTGANTEAFF	TGTGCCAGCAGCCAAGATACAGGGGCAAACACTGAAGCTTTCTTT
TRBV6-6	-	-	TRBJ2-1	CASSYYITGVEQFF	TGTGCCAGCAGTTACTATATCACGGGGGTTGAGCAGTTCTTC
TRBV27	-	-	TRBJ1-6	CASRYGDTYSPLHF	TGTGCCAGCAGATATGGGGACACATATTCACCCCTCCACTTT
TRBV6-5	-	-	TRBJ2-1	CAAGASGKNEQFF	TGTGCCGCGGGGGCCTCGGGTAAAAATGAGCAGTTCTTC
TRBV5-1	-	-	TRBJ2-3	CASSLGGGGHTDTQYF	TGCGCCAGCAGCTTGGGTGGCGGGGGCCACACAGATACGCAGTATTTT
TRBV7-7	TRBD2	-	TRBJ2-5	CASSLSSGGARETQYF	TGTGCTAGCAGCTTGTCTAGCGGGGGGGCCCGGGAGACCCAGTACTTC
TRBV13	-	-	TRBJ1-3	CASSLEGDSGNTIYF	TGTGCCAGCAGCTTAGAAGGGGACTCTGGAAACACCATATATTTT
TRBV9	-	-	TRBJ1-2	CASSVVASNLLVGYTF	TGTGCCAGCAGCGTAGTGGCCTCCAATCTGTTGGTGGGCTACACCTTC
TRBV15	-	-	TRBJ2-7	CATSREGGEQYF	TGTGCCACCAGCAGAGAGGGGGGTGAGCAGTACTTC
TRBV5-8	-	-	TRBJ1-1	CASRGQTNTEAFF	TGTGCCAGCAGGGGACAAACCAACACTGAAGCTTTCTTT
TRBV7-8	-	-	TRBJ2-7	CASSLKVSELSSYEQYF	TGTGCCAGCAGCTTAAAGGTATCGGAGTTAAGCTCCTACGAGCAGTACTTC
TRBV5-4	TRBD1	-	TRBJ2-6	CASTPTGGQTGANVLTF	TGTGCCAGCACCCCGACAGGGGGCCAAACTGGGGCCAACGTCCTGACTTTC
TRBV5-1	TRBD2	once	TRBJ2-1	CASSLGTSGGGEQFF	TGCGCCAGCAGCCTAGGGACTAGCGGGGGAGGTGAGCAGTTCTTC
TRBV19	TRBD1	once	TRBJ1-1	CASSLDWDRAGSTEAFF	TGTGCCAGTAGCCTTGACTGGGACAGGGCCGGGTCAACTGAAGCTTTCTTT
TRBV10-2	-	-	TRBJ2-2	CASKRGGGNTGELFF	TGCGCCAGCAAGAGGGGAGGGGGGAACACCGGGGAGCTGTTTTTT
TRBV19	-	-	TRBJ2-6	CASSIGRAFSGANVLTF	TGTGCCAGTAGTATTGGGCGAGCCTTCTCTGGGGCCAACGTCCTGACTTTC
TRBV10-2	TRBD2	-	TRBJ2-1	CASSGTSRGDEQFF	TGCGCCAGCAGTGGGACTAGCCGGGGAGATGAGCAGTTCTTC
TRBV7-8	TRBD1	-	TRBJ1-2	CASSLGGTGAKGYTF	TGTGCCAGCAGCTTAGGTGGAACAGGGGCGAAAGGCTACACCTTC
TRBV2	-	-	TRBJ1-5	CASRKEQGQPQHF	TGTGCCAGCAGAAAAGAACAGGGACAGCCCCAGCATTTT
TRBV5-1	-	-	TRBJ1-2	CASSLEGRRGYTF	TGCGCCAGCAGCTTGGAGGGGCGCAGAGGCTACACCTTC